This passage covers 5 T cell receptor beta chains from one sample sequenced in a study of cytomegalovirus exposure and HLA in healthy donors (dated by TCRdb to the late 2010s). The library was prepared using the immunoSEQ multiplex PCR assay. For the multiplex PCR, a mixture combining 60 forward primers for TCR Vbeta segments and 13 reverse primers for TCR Jbeta segments was used. TCRdb took over this immuneACCESS table, retaining in-frame rearrangements with V and J assigned. Such tables are incomplete; in checked studies, under half of the missing clones stem from an unresolved V gene, and the remainder is unexplained. The sample profile shows about 97,000 clones; 70% to 75% of them were found once. More than 3% of the sample belongs to the ten largest clones. Sequencing input: PBMCs. These receptors originate from a man aged 35-49 years in good health and CMV-seronegative.

In its sample, this clone was seen a few times. V and J are TRBV6-1 and TRBJ1-5, with D possibly matching TRBD1 (6 bases). The V gene lost 7 bases and the J gene lost 0 bases, with 13 bases spanning the gap. Per the germline V gene, CDR1 is MNHNS and CDR2 is SASEGT. CDR3 size: 15 residues. CDR3 amino acids: CASIRQANSNQPQHF. CDR3 bases: TGTGCCAGCATCCGACAGGCAAATAGCAATCAGCCCCAGCATTTT.

In its sample, this clone was seen once. The chain recombines TRBV9 with TRBJ2-3, with D perhaps matching TRBD2 (5 bases). V lost 0 bases and J lost 5, with 13 bases in between. CDR3 size: 15 residues. The germline gives CDR1 SGDLS, CDR2 YYNGEE. The CDR3 here is CASSVGSAAGDTQYF. The CDR3 DNA reads TGTGCCAGCAGCGTAGGTAGCGCCGCGGGAGATACGCAGTATTTT.

The chain carries TRBV6-6 and TRBJ2-2; 7 bases are shared with TRBD1. The V and J ends lost 6 bases and 6 bases, in that order; junction bases with no gene match: 10. Germline V gene sequence: CDR1 MNHNY, CDR2 SVGAGI (reference sequence). This CDR3 contains 15 residues. The CDR3 here is CASRGQAQGSGELFF. The CDR3 region has the DNA TGTGCCAGCAGAGGACAGGCGCAGGGCTCCGGGGAGCTGTTTTTT.

This chain joins TRBV5-1 and TRBJ2-5, with TRBD2 matching 8 bases. V lost 5 bases and J lost 5; bases outside the gene matches: 11. Germline-derived CDR1 and CDR2 are SGHRS and YFSETQ. The CDR3 runs to 15 residues. The CDR3 region is CASSPLPGLEETQYF. In nucleotides, the CDR3 is TGCGCCAGCAGTCCTCTCCCGGGACTAGAGGAGACCCAGTACTTC.

This clone was found once. The CDR3 sequence is CASMRRSSYNSPLHF. The DNA of the CDR3 is TGTGCCAGCATGCGGCGGAGCTCCTATAATTCACCCCTCCACTTT. The J gene is TRBJ1-6, the V gene TRBV6-5; D remains unclear. The ends were cut back, 7 bases at V and 0 bases at J, with 10 bases in the middle. Germline CDR1 MNHEY, CDR2 SVGAGI. This CDR3 contains 15 residues.